The subject of this entry is one T cell receptor beta chain. Assay: immunoSEQ multiplex PCR; the TCRdb copy retains only in-frame clones and omits some. The sample consists of about 200,000 clones, 70% to 90% of them appearing once. This record belongs to a study of blood T cell repertoires in COVID-19. Study as a whole: In each case, the material was cDNA or gDNA derived from T cells, B-cell-depleted T cells, or PBMCs.

Sequencing was carried out using peripheral blood. The TCR comes from a man between 60 and 75 years old with acute or convalescent COVID-19.

The CDR3 region has the DNA TGCAGTGCTAGACTAGGGGAAAGGCAGTATTTT. Residues: CSARLGERQYF. V usage is TRBV20-1 and J usage is TRBJ2-3; TRBD1 might be the D (5 bases). The CDR3 sequence is 11 residues long. V was trimmed by 2 bases and J by 11 bases, leaving 11 bases between them. The germline gives CDR1 DFQATT, CDR2 SNEGSKA (reference sequence).